This T cell receptor beta chain was captured in a study of blood T cell repertoires in COVID-19. Background on the study: The origin of the acute and convalescent COVID-19 samples was the United States, Italy and Spain. T cells, B-cell-depleted T cells, or PBMCs provided the cDNA or gDNA that served as material.

The germline V gene encodes CDR1 SGHRS and CDR2 YFSETQ. With 1 base clipped from V and 1 base from J, the junction kept 6 bases outside the gene matches. The CDR3 sequence is 18 residues long. Under the authors' procedure: Nucleated cell counts were estimated from reference gene primer amplification. The table came from immunoSEQ multiplex PCR; TCRdb's copy has only in-frame clones and leaves some out. That table is the source of V, J and clone size, and D and trimming were worked out from the DNA. Of under 90,000 clones in the sample, over 65% were seen once. The genes are TRBV5-1 and TRBJ2-3; 13 positions agree with TRBD2. The TCR was taken from a man aged 45-60 years with active or convalescent COVID-19. Sequencing input: peripheral blood. CDR3 sequence: CASSLTSGGAGGTDTQYF. In DNA, the CDR3 is TGCGCCAGCAGCTTGACTAGCGGGGGGGCCGGTGGCACAGATACGCAGTATTTT.